This T cell receptor beta chain was sequenced in a study of T-cell memory formation after mild COVID-19 (dated by TCRdb to the early 2020s). With respect to the entire study: TCR sequence clusters from the two donors were found to be largely donor specific. Longitudinal TCRalpha and TCRbeta repertoire sequencing tracked T-cell clones expanding and contracting after mild COVID-19 in a couple of donors. The cohort was made up of two young adult volunteers, one female and one male, who were previously healthy.

A note on this clonotype: Its antigen target is currently unknown. No base-level quality is on record; no much larger clone is a single base apart.

The germline V gene provides CDR1 MGHRA and CDR2 YSYEKL. Between the V and J ends, shortened by 7 bases and 3 bases respectively, the junction contains 12 bases. From its cysteine to its phenylalanine, the CDR3 spans 13 amino acids. The sequence is cut down to CDR3 DNA, 39 bases in frame from base 1. The run used an Illumina NovaSeq 6000. TCRalpha and TCRbeta cDNA libraries were constructed by 5'RACE with constant-segment primers, with sample barcodes and unique molecular identifiers being introduced. RNA was extracted from every sample with Trizol reagent. Libraries were amplified in two PCR steps, with a second sample barcode and Illumina TruSeq adapters added in the second step. Sequencing of libraries was performed on an Illumina NovaSeq with 2 x 150 bp paired-end reads. Turning to the authors' computational methods: The reads were demultiplexed and collapsed into UMI-guided consensus sequences using migec v1.2.7. With mixcr v2.1.11, UMI consensuses were aligned to TRA and TRB V and J templates and assembled into clonotypes. Clonotypes were classified as expanded or contracted when called significant by both edgeR and NoisET, with noise models trained on biological replicates. edgeR calls used a false discovery rate-adjusted p below 0.01 and a log2 fold-change threshold of 1. As an exploratory analysis of dynamics, PCA with hierarchical clustering was applied to max-normalized trajectories of the 1000 most abundant clonotypes. Separately sequenced CD4+ and CD8+ repertoires were used to assign the CD4 or CD8 phenotype of responding clones. TCRdb's own reprocessing of the public reads used fastp at Q25 and MiXCR and kept productive beta chains. Identical CDR3 protein sequences are pooled into one entry, listed with their most common genes and DNA. The V and J calls were not made by the authors but by TCRdb's processing. The sample table shows some 450,000 distinct CDR3 sequences, and about 19% are seen once. The ten largest make up more than 8% of the sample.

General findings and caveats noted by the study authors: Balanced CD4/CD8 phenotypes were observed for clones contracting from day 15 to 85, whereas a bias towards CD4+ was observed for a second wave of clones expanding from day 15 to 37. Contracting CD4+ clones were found mainly in CM and EM memory subsets, while CD8+ clones were enriched in EMRA. Some responding clones were detected in pre-infection memory, suggesting pre-existing cross-reactive memory T cells joined the SARS-CoV-2 response. SARS-CoV-2 specificity was not confirmed for the second-wave clones peaking on day 37. Only a couple of mild cases were covered in the study, and larger cohorts including severe cases with pre-infection samples were considered necessary.

Ficoll-Paque density gradient centrifugation was the method used to isolate PBMCs. Sequenced material: PBMCs or a T cell subset sorted from them (not recorded which). The chain couples TRBV4-1 to TRBJ1-1, with the D segment identity uncertain. The receptor was derived from an adult woman who had mild COVID-19 (a few samples of this study predate the infection). The sample titles of this study are shuffled in the database, so cell type and time point are left out; the donor was told from shared clones. The CDR3 sequence is CASTTPGDTEAFF. The DNA sequence is TGCGCCAGCACCACCCCTGGGGACACTGAAGCTTTCTTT.